This TCR beta chain appears in the sequencing data of a study of breast tumors, draining lymph nodes, adjacent tissues (dated by TCRdb to 2016 to 2018). With respect to the entire study: In breast cancer patients, the study compared the TCR beta repertoires of tumor, adjacent nontumor tissue and axillary lymph nodes. In human breast cancer, the study set out to assess how tumor, surrounding tissue and draining lymph node repertoires relate to one another and whether T cells might be exchanged between them.

Overall results and qualifications from the work: The conclusion that tumor T cells originate in lymph nodes was framed as consistent with a hypothesis rather than directly demonstrated. The data were considered consistent with most tumor T cells being derived from the lymph node and subsequently expanding within tumor tissue. Tumor and nontumor tissue repertoires were found to be significantly more similar in luminal-like than in basal-like breast cancer. T-cell repertoire diversity in tumors was found to be lower than in lymph nodes but higher than in nontumor tissue, and preferential V and J gene usage was observed.

About this clonotype itself: Its antigen is unknown. Nothing much larger sits one base from this clone, and base qualities are not available.

Sequencing used an Illumina HiSeq 2000. TCR beta chain libraries were generated through multiplex PCR amplification. High-throughput sequencing was used to analyze the amplified TCR beta chain products. Through fastp at Q25 and MiXCR, TCRdb rebuilt clones from the public reads, retaining in-frame beta chains. Identical CDR3 proteins give one entry, which carries the most common genes and DNA. For this sample there are more than 100,000 distinct CDR3 sequences; more than 20% appear just once. Of the sample, around 2.6% falls within the top ten clones. The lymph node samples were taken from the axillary draining lymph nodes of breast cancer patients. CDR1 LNHDA and CDR2 SQIVND were looked up in the germline V gene (reference sequence). The germline V and J ends show losses of 1 base and 3 bases respectively, and no gene match explains 14 bases of the junction. There are 20 amino acids in the CDR3, from cysteine to phenylalanine inclusive. Here the CDR3 DNA is all that survives: 60 bases in frame from base 1.

The receptor comes from a female donor with breast cancer. Some clones in this sample may be carry-over from other donors' samples. The V gene is TRBV19 and the J gene is TRBJ2-1; 11 central nucleotides agree with TRBD2. Sequenced sample: axillary lymph node tissue. This receptor has the CDR3 CASSIGVAGGSDYYYNEQFF. The bases read TGTGCCAGTAGTATAGGAGTAGCGGGAGGGTCAGACTACTACTACAATGAGCAGTTCTTC.